Each of the 22 T cell receptor beta chains below was sequenced from the same sample in a study of OX40 agonist ivuxolimab in advanced cancers. This table comes from immunoSEQ multiplex PCR, and its TCRdb copy is limited to in-frame clones, with some not included. The sample gives more than 40,000 clones, around 84% of which show up once; under 30% is in the top ten. The specimen comprised CD4+ or CD8+ T cells sorted from blood, sampled in a trial of the OX40 agonist ivuxolimab. The receptors were gathered from an adult with an advanced solid tumor such as melanoma, head and neck, liver or kidney cancer.

This chain joins TRBV6-6 and TRBJ1-2; D remains ambiguous. Trimming pared 5 bases from V and 8 bases from J, leaving 21 bases between. Germline V lookup: CDR1 MNHNY, CDR2 SVGAGI (reference sequence). The CDR3 has 15 residues. CDR3 sequence (DNA): TGTGCCAGCAGTAACCCCGGTCCCCGACTTCGCGGCTACACCTTC. This encodes CASSNPGPRLRGYTF.

The chain joins TRBV4-1 to TRBJ2-3; D not resolved. The CDR3 length is 14 residues. Per germline, CDR1 MGHRA and CDR2 YSYEKL. V was trimmed by 8 bases and J by 1 base, leaving 13 bases between them. The CDR3 sequence: CASRFKSGTDTQYF. The CDR3 DNA follows: TGCGCCAGCCGCTTTAAGTCCGGCACAGATACGCAGTATTTT.

Concerning this clone: Just one base apart from a much larger clone, this may be a read error. Other nucleotide sequences in the sample specify the same CDR3. The V call is TRBV7-6, the J call TRBJ2-2; the D call may be TRBD1 or TRBD2 (6 bases each). This CDR3 region has 12 residues. Per germline, CDR1 SGHVS and CDR2 FNYEAQ. CDR3 region: CASSFGGGELFF. The CDR3 coding sequence is TGTGCCAGCAGCTTCGGGGGCGGGGAGCTATTTTTT.

CDR3 coding DNA: TGTGCCAGCAGCTTAGGAGGCCTCGGGAGGTTCTTC. Translated, it gives CASSLGGLGRFF. The V and J genes are TRBV5-6 and TRBJ2-1, with D tentatively TRBD2 (6 bases). This CDR3 region has 12 residues. Germline CDR1 is SGHDT and CDR2 is YYEEEE. Trimming stripped 2 bases from V and 15 bases from J, with 15 bases between.

The chain employs TRBV13 and TRBJ2-7; D gene ambiguous. Germline CDR1 and CDR2: PRHDT and FYEKMQ (reference sequence). Trimming removed 7 bases from V and 1 base from J, with 11 bases in between. The CDR3 covers 13 residues. The CDR3 spells CASTPGPSYEQYF. The CDR3 region has the DNA TGTGCCAGCACGCCGGGCCCATCCTACGAGCAGTACTTC.

The chain joins TRBV6-1 to TRBJ2-1; 9 bases fit TRBD2. V shed 10 bases and J 1 base; nucleotides not matched to a gene: 5. Germline V gives CDR1 MNHNS, CDR2 SASEGT. CDR3 length: 14 amino acids. The DNA of the CDR3 is TGTGCCATCTCAAGCGGGGGGTCCTACAATGAGCAGTTCTTC. Translating it yields CAISSGGSYNEQFF.

This clone was picked up one time. The J gene is TRBJ1-2, the V gene TRBV19; no clear D gene. The V end was cut by 6 bases, the J end by 11 bases, with 19 bases between. CDR1 and CDR2 (germline): LNHDA, SQIVND (reference sequence). The CDR3 contains 13 residues. CDR3 residues: CASRPWTEEPYTF. DNA of the CDR3: TGTGCCAGTAGGCCTTGGACGGAGGAACCTTACACCTTC.

This clone was recorded once. The chain combines TRBV29-1 with TRBJ2-5; 8 bases match TRBD2. The germline V gene has CDR1 SQVTM and CDR2 ANQGSEA. The V and J ends lost 0 bases and 5 bases, in that order; junction bases with no gene match: 8. This CDR3 has 15 amino acids. CDR3 sequence: CSVEDKREIWETQYF. For the CDR3, the DNA is TGCAGCGTTGAAGATAAGCGGGAGATCTGGGAGACCCAGTACTTC. Variable domain in full (rest from reference TRBV29-1 and TRBJ2-5): SAVISQKPSRDICQRGTSLTIQCQVDSQVTMMFWYRQQPGQSLTLIATANQGSEATYESGFVIDKFPISRPNLTFSTLTVSNMSPEDSSIYLCSVEDKREIWETQYFGPGTRLLVL.

This clone was seen once. The V gene is TRBV28, the J gene TRBJ1-5, with 8 bases matching TRBD1. This CDR3 has 14 residues. Trimming took 7 bases from V and 7 from J; bases not matched to a gene: 9. The germline V gene encodes CDR1 MDHEN and CDR2 SYDVKM. The CDR3: CASTLPGGSQPQHF. The CDR3 nucleotides read TGTGCCAGCACCCTCCCAGGGGGCAGCCAGCCCCAGCATTTT.

The chain combines TRBV28 with TRBJ1-3, with D unclear. This CDR3 has 16 amino acids. CDR1 and CDR2 (germline): MDHEN, SYDVKM. V lost 3 bases to trimming and J lost 0 bases, with 12 bases between them. CDR3 amino acids: CASSFSGYFSGNTIYF. The CDR3 DNA reads as TGTGCCAGCAGTTTCAGTGGTTACTTCTCTGGAAACACCATATATTTT.

The V and J genes are TRBV6-5 and TRBJ2-5; possible D gene TRBD2, 6 bases. The J call may be incorrect, as the DNA end agrees better with TRBJ2-7. This CDR3 spans 14 amino acids. CDR1 MNHEY and CDR2 SVGAGI come from the germline V gene. CDR3 loop: CASSPYAGSYEQYF. The CDR3 DNA reads TGTGCCAGCAGTCCGTATGCGGGGTCGTACGAGCAGTACTTC.

This chain joins TRBV28 and TRBJ2-7; possibly TRBD1 for D (6 bases). Germline CDR1 MDHEN, CDR2 SYDVKM. This CDR3 is built from 14 residues. Trimming left V 8 bases short and J 2 bases short, with 16 bases between. The CDR3 region is CASCPWGRTYEQYF. DNA for the CDR3: TGTGCCAGCTGCCCGTGGGGGCGCACCTACGAGCAGTACTTC. Combining the CDR3 with reference TRBV28 and TRBJ2-7 gives the whole variable domain DVKVTQSSRYLVKRTGEKVFLECVQDMDHENMFWYRQDPGLGLRLIYFSYDVKMKEKGDIPEGYSVSREKKERFSLILESASTNQTSMYLCASCPWGRTYEQYFGPGTRLTVT.

The rearrangement joins TRBV7-9 to TRBJ2-5; 9 nucleotides align to TRBD1. Looked up from germline, CDR1 is SEHNR and CDR2 is FQNEAQ (reference sequence). The CDR3 is 14 amino acids. Germline trimming cut 2 bases from V and 4 bases from J; bases unmatched to any gene: 2. The CDR3 sequence: CASSLRTGVETQYF. DNA for the CDR3: TGTGCCAGCAGCTTACGGACAGGGGTAGAGACCCAGTACTTC.

Comment on this clone: This specimen includes other DNA sequences encoding the same CDR3. CDR3 bases: TGTGCCAGTAGTATTGGCGGCACAGATACGCAGTATTTT. Its translation: CASSIGGTDTQYF. V usage is TRBV19 and J usage is TRBJ2-3; D remains unclear. The CDR3 is made up of 13 amino acids. Germline V gene data show CDR1 as LNHDA and CDR2 as SQIVND (reference sequence). V was clipped by 3 bases and J by 1 base, with 5 bases between them.

The J gene is TRBJ2-1, the V gene TRBV9; D might be TRBD2 (6 bases). Germline loops: CDR1 SGDLS, CDR2 YYNGEE. CDR3 size: 14 residues. The germline V and J ends were trimmed by 6 bases and 0 bases, with 10 bases remaining between them. The CDR3 reads CASNAGSSYNEQFF. DNA for the CDR3: TGTGCCAGCAATGCGGGGAGCTCCTACAATGAGCAGTTCTTC.

The V gene is TRBV5-6, the J gene TRBJ1-1, with D uncertain. The length of the CDR3 is 13 residues. The V end lost 4 bases, the J end lost 6 bases, and 13 bases lay between the germline ends. Germline CDR1 reads SGHDT; CDR2 reads YYEEEE. The CDR3 nucleotides are TGTGCCAGCAGCCCGTTTCTTCTTCCTGAAGCTTTCTTT. It translates to CASSPFLLPEAFF.

This chain connects TRBV28 to TRBJ2-5, with a tentative D call TRBD2 (6 bases). Per the germline V gene, CDR1 is MDHEN and CDR2 is SYDVKM. V was clipped by 6 bases and J by 0 bases, with 11 bases between them. CDR3 length equals 14 residues. CDR3: CASRGLAYQETQYF. CDR3 nucleotide sequence: TGTGCCAGCAGGGGACTTGCGTACCAAGAGACCCAGTACTTC.

V usage is TRBV9 and J usage is TRBJ1-3, with no clear D. Germline V CDR1 and CDR2: SGDLS, YYNGEE. V dropped 4 bases and J dropped 1 base, with 15 bases sitting between them. This CDR3 contains 16 residues. In DNA, the CDR3 is TGTGCCAGCAGCCCCGGAGCCGGGAGTTCTGGAAACACCATATATTTT. Encoded protein: CASSPGAGSSGNTIYF.

CDR3 DNA: TGTGCCAGCTCACCACCTTTAGGACAGGGGGCTCGAGACACTGAAGCTTTCTTT. Its protein product is CASSPPLGQGARDTEAFF. The V call is TRBV18, the J call TRBJ1-1, with 11 bases aligning to TRBD1. The CDR3 is made up of 18 amino acids. V shed 0 bases and J 3 bases; nucleotides not matched to a gene: 9. Germline V gives CDR1 KGHSH, CDR2 LQKENI.

The chain couples TRBV29-1 to TRBJ2-7; TRBD2 might be the D (5 bases). Deletions cut 1 base from V and 3 bases from J, with 16 bases between. CDR3 length: 15 residues. From germline, CDR1 is SQVTM and CDR2 ANQGSEA. CDR3 residues: CSVEGIRGNFYEQYF. The DNA of the CDR3 is TGCAGCGTTGAAGGTATACGGGGAAACTTCTACGAGCAGTACTTC.

The J gene is TRBJ2-7, the V gene TRBV30; D possibly corresponds to TRBD1 (6 bases). The CDR3 spans 15 residues. CDR1 and CDR2 from the germline V gene are GTSNPN and SVGIG (reference sequence). With 4 bases removed from V and 0 bases from J, the gap between germline ends came to 16 bases. This CDR3 is CAWKYLDSFSYEQYF. The CDR3 DNA sequence: TGTGCCTGGAAGTATTTGGACAGCTTCTCCTACGAGCAGTACTTC.

This chain connects TRBV7-9 to TRBJ1-1; D remains unclear. V lost 1 base to trimming and J lost 3 bases, with 12 bases between them. CDR1 is SEHNR, CDR2 FQNEAQ, per germline (reference sequence). CDR3 length: 15 residues. The CDR3 reads CASSLGVGVDTEAFF. For the CDR3, the DNA is TGTGCCAGCAGCTTAGGTGTGGGCGTGGACACTGAAGCTTTCTTT.